Listed below are T cell receptor beta chains from one sample, sequenced in a study of STAT5B mutations in CD4+ large granular lymphocyte leukemia. Measured with immunoSEQ multiplex PCR; TCRdb has only the in-frame clones, and not every one. The sample records over 30,000 clones, over 65% being singletons. The sequencing sample was made of CD4+ T cells from blood buffy coats. The receptors derive from a human donor in good health. The CDR3 runs from the conserved cysteine through the conserved F or W. The D gene is left open where the match is weak. Clone size is shown for a subset of rows, as once, few, many or a class of expanded clone.

v_gene	j_gene	d_gene	abundance	len	CDR3nt	CDR3aa
TRBV7-9	TRBJ1-5	NA	few	13	TGTGCCAGCAGCTTTGCAGGCCTTGCCCCCCAGCATTTT	CASSFAGLAPQHF
TRBV4-2	TRBJ2-7	TRBD2	NA	16	TGTGCCAGCAGCCCGACCGGCATAGCGGGCCTGTACGAGCAGTACTTC	CASSPTGIAGLYEQYF
TRBV5-1	TRBJ2-1	NA	NA	15	TGCGCCAGCAGCGCGTTAGCGAGCTCCTACAATGAGCAGTTCTTC	CASSALASSYNEQFF
TRBV7-2	TRBJ2-1	TRBD2	NA	15	TGTGCCAGCAGCTTAGAATCCGGGGGGGTGTATGAGCAGTTCTTC	CASSLESGGVYEQFF
TRBV10-3	TRBJ1-5	NA	NA	18	TGTGCCATCAGTGAGATGTTAACGTGGACAATTAGCAATCAGCCCCAGCATTTT	CAISEMLTWTISNQPQHF
TRBV5-1	TRBJ1-5	TRBD1	few	14	TGCGCCAGCAGCGAAGGACAGGGCAATCAGCCCCAGCATTTT	CASSEGQGNQPQHF
TRBV19	TRBJ2-3	TRBD1	NA	14	TGTGCCAGTCGCCGGGACAGGGACGCAGATACGCAGTATTTT	CASRRDRDADTQYF
TRBV7-3	TRBJ1-6	TRBD1	NA	14	TGTGCCAGCAGCGTGGACAGGGTAAATTCACCCCTCCACTTT	CASSVDRVNSPLHF
TRBV15	TRBJ2-7	NA	NA	14	TGTGCCACCAGCAGAGATAGACTCACCTACGAGCAGTACTTC	CATSRDRLTYEQYF
TRBV13	TRBJ2-6	NA	NA	13	TGTGCCAGCGGGATGAGGGGGGCCAACGTCCTGACTTTC	CASGMRGANVLTF
TRBV6-1	TRBJ2-1	TRBD2	NA	15	TGTGCCACCGACGACAGCGGGGGGGCCTACAATGAGCAGTTCTTC	CATDDSGGAYNEQFF
TRBV6-1	TRBJ1-4	TRBD1	NA	13	TGTGCCAGCAATTCCCAGGGGGTAGAAAAACTGTTTTTT	CASNSQGVEKLFF
TRBV9	TRBJ2-1	TRBD2	NA	18	TGTGCCAGCAGCGTAGGGGGGGCTAGCGGGGTCTTCTACAATGAGCAGTTCTTC	CASSVGGASGVFYNEQFF
TRBV5-6	TRBJ2-3	TRBD2	NA	16	TGTGCCAGCAGCAAGCCGACTAGCGGGGGGTCCCTTACGCAGTATTTT	CASSKPTSGGSLTQYF
TRBV9	TRBJ1-5	NA	few	14	TGTGCCAGCAGCGTAGAGGGGGGGAATCAGCCCCAGCATTTT	CASSVEGGNQPQHF
TRBV19	TRBJ1-6	NA	NA	16	TGTGCCAGTAGTTCCGGGAGGGGGGTTGAAAGTTCACCCCTCCACTTT	CASSSGRGVESSPLHF
TRBV18	TRBJ2-5	NA	NA	15	TGTGCCAGCTCACCCCGGGTAATAGCGCAGGAGACCCAGTACTTC	CASSPRVIAQETQYF
TRBV9	TRBJ2-3	TRBD1	NA	18	TGTGCCAGCAGCCTAAGCCACGCCCGGGACAGGGTCACAGATACGCAGTATTTT	CASSLSHARDRVTDTQYF
TRBV12-5	TRBJ2-1	NA	NA	16	TGTGCTAGTGGTTTGGTACCAGGCGGATCTTACAATGAGCAGTTCTTC	CASGLVPGGSYNEQFF
TRBV4-1	TRBJ2-3	TRBD2	NA	19	TGCGCCAGCAGCCAAGCCTCCAGCGGGGGGGCCTATAGGACAGATACGCAGTATTTT	CASSQASSGGAYRTDTQYF
TRBV5-4	TRBJ1-1	NA	few	13	TGTGCCAGCAGCTTTGACGTCCGGACTGAAGCTTTCTTT	CASSFDVRTEAFF
TRBV15	TRBJ1-4	NA	NA	15	TGTGCCACCAGCAGACGGGGTCCCGCGGATGAAAAACTGTTTTTT	CATSRRGPADEKLFF
TRBV7-6	TRBJ2-1	TRBD2	NA	16	TGTGCCAGCAGCTTTGTGGCGGGAGGGGCGTTCAATGAGCAGTTCTTC	CASSFVAGGAFNEQFF
TRBV29-1	TRBJ1-1	TRBD1	few	15	TGCAGCGTTGAATGGGGCAGGGGGTCGAACACTGAAGCTTTCTTT	CSVEWGRGSNTEAFF
TRBV5-5	TRBJ1-5	NA	NA	15	TGTGCCAGCAGCTTGTTTGGGGGGGCGGTGGAGCCCCAGCATTTT	CASSLFGGAVEPQHF
TRBV19	TRBJ1-5	NA	few	16	TGTGCCAGTAGTATAGAAAGGAGGTTAAGCAATCAGCCCCAGCATTTT	CASSIERRLSNQPQHF
TRBV9	TRBJ2-1	NA	NA	16	TGTGCCAGCAGCCCCCAGCCGAGCGGGCCACAAGGTGAGCAGTTCTTC	CASSPQPSGPQGEQFF
TRBV2	TRBJ2-7	TRBD1	NA	14	TGTGCCAGCAGTGCACAGGGGACGAGCTACGAGCAGTACTTC	CASSAQGTSYEQYF
TRBV28	TRBJ1-2	NA	few	16	TGTGCCAGCGCCATACTTACGGGACCTATGGACTATGGCTACACCTTC	CASAILTGPMDYGYTF
TRBV4-1	TRBJ2-5	TRBD1	few	15	TGCGCCAGCAGCTATACGGGACAGGGTGCGGAGACCCAGTACTTC	CASSYTGQGAETQYF
TRBV6-1	TRBJ1-5	TRBD1	once	15	TGTGCCAGCAGTGACCTGACAGGGCCTAATCAGCCCCAGCATTTT	CASSDLTGPNQPQHF
TRBV21-1	TRBJ1-5	NA	NA	16	TGTGCCAGCAGCAAATATTCTCGGGGCTCGGGGCAGCCCCAGCATTTT	CASSKYSRGSGQPQHF
TRBV19	TRBJ1-2	TRBD1	NA	16	TGTGCCAGTGCCGTCAGGGGGGCGGCATCTAACTATGGCTACACCTTC	CASAVRGAASNYGYTF
TRBV7-2	TRBJ2-5	NA	NA	15	TGTGCCAGCAGCTTAGAGGCCAGTTTTACGGAGACCCAGTACTTC	CASSLEASFTETQYF
TRBV2	TRBJ1-4	NA	NA	13	TGTGCCAGCTCAAAGACAGATAATGAAAAACTGTTTTTT	CASSKTDNEKLFF
TRBV4-3	TRBJ1-5	NA	NA	14	TGCGCCAGCAGCCAAGATGGAGGAGTTCAGCCCCAGCATTTT	CASSQDGGVQPQHF
TRBV18	TRBJ1-1	TRBD1	NA	15	TGTGCCAGCTCACCAGGCGGGACAGGTGGGACTGAAGCTTTCTTT	CASSPGGTGGTEAFF
TRBV4-1	TRBJ2-1	TRBD2	NA	16	TGCGCCAGCAGCCGGGGGCCTAGCGGGAGTTTTATGGAGCAGTTCTTC	CASSRGPSGSFMEQFF
TRBV7-2	TRBJ2-3	TRBD1	NA	16	TGTGCCAGCAGCTTAGCGTGGGGGACAGGGGAGGATACGCAGTATTTT	CASSLAWGTGEDTQYF
TRBV4-2	TRBJ2-1	TRBD2	NA	16	TGTGCCAGCAGCCAATTTAGCGGGGAGTCCTACAATGAGCAGTTCTTC	CASSQFSGESYNEQFF
TRBV2	TRBJ2-1	NA	NA	13	TGTGCCAGCAGTGAAACTCGGGGGAGGAGGCAGTTCTTC	CASSETRGRRQFF
TRBV19	TRBJ2-7	TRBD1	once	14	TGTGCCAGTCAGAGAGGCAGGGGGACCTACGAGCAGTACTTC	CASQRGRGTYEQYF
TRBV7-2	TRBJ1-1	TRBD1	NA	16	TGTGCCAGCAGCTTACAGGGGACAGGGGGCAGGGCTGAAGCTTTCTTT	CASSLQGTGGRAEAFF
TRBV5-1	TRBJ2-5	TRBD2	NA	17	TGCGCCAGCAGCTTGGCCGGTAGTAGCGGGAAATGGGAGACCCAGTACTTC	CASSLAGSSGKWETQYF
TRBV19	TRBJ1-3	NA	NA	14	TGTGCCAGTAGTATGGCGGGATCTGGAAACACCATATATTTT	CASSMAGSGNTIYF
TRBV5-1	TRBJ2-1	NA	once	15	TGCGCCAGCAGCTGGGGTCTCGGAATCAAAAATGAGCAGTTCTTC	CASSWGLGIKNEQFF
TRBV6-6	TRBJ2-1	NA	NA	14	TGTGCCAGCAGCTACTCTCGTGGGGGTAGGGAGCAGTTCTTC	CASSYSRGGREQFF
TRBV5-1	TRBJ2-7	NA	NA	14	TGCGCCAGCAGCTTTGGGCTAGCGACCTACGAGCAGTACTTC	CASSFGLATYEQYF
TRBV5-4	TRBJ1-2	TRBD1	NA	13	TGTGCCAGCAGCTCGACAGGGAACTATGGCTACACCTTC	CASSSTGNYGYTF
TRBV10-3	TRBJ1-2	TRBD1	NA	16	TGTGCCATCAGTGAGAGGGGGGGACAGGGAATCGATGGCTACACCTTC	CAISERGGQGIDGYTF
TRBV10-3	TRBJ2-3	NA	NA	11	TGTGCCATCAGTGGGGCAGATACGCAGTATTTT	CAISGADTQYF